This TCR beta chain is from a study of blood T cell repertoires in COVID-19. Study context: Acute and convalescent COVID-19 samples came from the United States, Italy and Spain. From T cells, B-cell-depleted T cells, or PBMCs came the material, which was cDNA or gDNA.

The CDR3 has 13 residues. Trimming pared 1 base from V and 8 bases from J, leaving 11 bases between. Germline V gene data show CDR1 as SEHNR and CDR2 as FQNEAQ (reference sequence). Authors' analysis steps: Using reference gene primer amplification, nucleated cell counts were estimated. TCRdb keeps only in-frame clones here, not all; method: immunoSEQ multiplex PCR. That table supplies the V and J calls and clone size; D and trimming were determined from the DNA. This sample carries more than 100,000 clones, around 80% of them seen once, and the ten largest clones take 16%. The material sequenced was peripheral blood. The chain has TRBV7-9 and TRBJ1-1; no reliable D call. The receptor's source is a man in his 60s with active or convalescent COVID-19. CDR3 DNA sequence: TGTGCCAGCAGCTTAGAAGCGGGCGGAGAAGCTTTCTTT. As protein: CASSLEAGGEAFF.